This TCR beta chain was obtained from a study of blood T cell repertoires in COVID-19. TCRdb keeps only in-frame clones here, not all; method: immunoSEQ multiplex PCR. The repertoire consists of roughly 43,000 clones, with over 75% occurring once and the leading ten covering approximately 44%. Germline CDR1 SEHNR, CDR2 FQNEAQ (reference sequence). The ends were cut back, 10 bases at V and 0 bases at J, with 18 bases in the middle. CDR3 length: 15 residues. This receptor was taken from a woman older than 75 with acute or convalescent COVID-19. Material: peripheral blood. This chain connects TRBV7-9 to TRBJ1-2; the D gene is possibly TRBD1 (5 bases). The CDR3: CATYPDSPSNYGYTF. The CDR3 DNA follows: TGTGCCACCTACCCAGACAGCCCTTCTAACTATGGCTACACCTTC.